The 17 T cell receptor beta chains reported below all come from one sample, sequenced in a study of blood T cells in healthy people across ages. Combining a sample-barcoded 5' primer with a J-beta primer mix, a second PCR ran for 7 to 11 cycles. TCRdb processed the 5' RACE reads anew with MiXCR; each CDR3 protein has one entry. The sample has just under 750,000 distinct CDR3 sequences, 20% to 25% seen once. Sequenced material: blood. These receptors all come from a man between 65 and 85 years old in good health.

This clonotype has just a few counts. This chain joins TRBV5-1 and TRBJ2-5; D is possibly TRBD2 (5 bases). Per the germline V gene, CDR1 is SGHRS and CDR2 is YFSETQ. V was clipped by 4 bases and J by 9 bases, with 16 bases between them. This CDR3 has 13 amino acids. CDR3 sequence: CASSPEKEAAQYF. The CDR3 coding sequence is TGCGCCAGCAGCCCCGAAAAGGAGGCGGCCCAGTACTTC. The whole variable domain, filled in from reference TRBV5-1 and TRBJ2-5, reads KAGVTQTPRYLIKTRGQQVTLSCSPISGHRSVSWYQQTPGQGLQFLFEYFSETQRNKGNFPGRFSGRQFSNSRSEMNVSTLELGDSALYLCASSPEKEAAQYFGPGTRLLVL.

The chain is built from TRBV24-1 and TRBJ2-3; 9 positions agree with TRBD1. This CDR3 is 17 amino acids long. V shed 4 bases, J shed 3 bases, and the junction held 10 bases outside the gene matches. CDR1 and CDR2 from the germline V gene are KGHDR and SFDVKD. This CDR3 is CATSDFRDRESTDTQYF. CDR3 in DNA: TGTGCCACCAGTGACTTCCGGGACAGGGAGTCAACAGATACGCAGTATTTT.

This clonotype was counted ten times or more. In DNA, the CDR3 is TGTGCCAGCAGCCGGGGTAATGAAAAACTGTTTTTT. This translates into CASSRGNEKLFF. This chain connects TRBV7-9 to TRBJ1-4; no clear D gene. The CDR3 loop spans 12 amino acids. Trimming stripped 5 bases from V and 4 bases from J, with 5 bases between. Germline assignment: CDR1 SEHNR and CDR2 FQNEAQ (reference sequence). The full variable domain, in which reference TRBV7-9 and TRBJ1-4 provide the parts outside the CDR3, is DTGVSQNPRHKITKRGQNVTFRCDPISEHNRLYWYRQTLGQGPEFLTYFQNEAQLEKSRLLSDRFSAERPKGSFSTLEIQRTEQGDSAMYLCASSRGNEKLFFGSGTQLSVL.

This clonotype was recorded a few times. A much larger clonotype is one base distant, so this may be a read error. The V gene is TRBV7-2, the J gene TRBJ2-7; the D is unclear. The CDR3 sequence is 15 residues long. Per germline, CDR1 SGHTA and CDR2 FQGNSA. V lost 4 bases, J lost 0 bases, and 13 bases lay in between. The CDR3 nucleotides are TGTGCCAGCAGCTCATCCGTGGGAAGCTCCTACGAGCAGTACTTC. Translating it yields CASSSSVGSSYEQYF.

This chain joins TRBV6-4 and TRBJ1-6; a possible D gene is TRBD1 (6 bases). Trimming shortened V by 3 bases and J by 7 bases, and 10 bases separated the two germline ends. The germline gives CDR1 MRHNA, CDR2 SNTAGT. This CDR3 is 14 amino acids long. As DNA, the CDR3 is TGTGCCAGCAGTGAGGGGGACATCAATTCACCCCTCCACTTT. Translating it yields CASSEGDINSPLHF.

In its sample, this clonotype was seen a few times. V gene TRBV20-1 combines with J gene TRBJ2-5, with 7 bases identical to TRBD1. V was pared by 8 bases and J by 5 bases, with 5 bases of the junction left unmatched. The CDR3 is made up of 11 amino acids. Per the germline V gene, CDR1 is DFQATT and CDR2 is SNEGSKA (reference sequence). CDR3 protein: CSPRGGETQYF. CDR3 coding DNA: TGCAGTCCCAGAGGGGGCGAGACCCAGTACTTC.

The chain combines TRBV18 with TRBJ2-5, with D hard to call. CDR1 KGHSH and CDR2 LQKENI come from the germline V gene. This CDR3 comprises 13 residues. Trimming took 3 bases from V and 4 from J, leaving 9 bases between them. The DNA of the CDR3 is TGTGCCAGCTCACCGGGAAACCGAGAGACCCAGTACTTC. Protein: CASSPGNRETQYF. Filled out from reference TRBV18 and TRBJ2-5, the complete variable domain reads NAGVMQNPRHLVRRRGQEARLRCSPMKGHSHVYWYRQLPEEGLKFMVYLQKENIIDESGMPKERFSAEFPKEGPSILRIQQVVRGDSAAYFCASSPGNRETQYFGPGTRLLVL.

The chain combines TRBV5-4 with TRBJ2-7; D is possibly TRBD1 (5 bases). Germline-derived CDR1 and CDR2 are SGHNT and YYREEE (reference sequence). The CDR3 covers 13 residues. V gave up 4 bases and J gave up 3 bases, with 11 bases separating them. CDR3 coding DNA: TGTGCCAGCAGCGTAGGGGATGTCTACGAGCAGTACTTC. Its translation: CASSVGDVYEQYF.

This clonotype was observed a handful of times. The chain employs TRBV4-2 and TRBJ1-6; perhaps TRBD1 as D (5 bases). V gave up 3 bases and J gave up 7 bases, with 19 bases separating them. CDR3 length: 17 amino acids. Germline V gives CDR1 LGHNA, CDR2 YNFKEQ. CDR3 sequence (DNA): TGTGCCAGCAGCCAGAAGTCCCTAGGGACGGGAAATTCACCCCTCCACTTT. Translating it yields CASSQKSLGTGNSPLHF.

The J gene is TRBJ2-6, the V gene TRBV2; D gene ambiguous. The CDR3 runs to 16 residues. Trimming pared 7 bases from V and 0 bases from J, leaving 13 bases between. From germline, CDR1 is SNHLY and CDR2 FYNNEI. CDR3 protein: CASTLDGRSGANVLTF. CDR3 DNA sequence: TGTGCCAGCACCCTTGATGGGCGCTCTGGGGCCAACGTCCTGACTTTC. The complete variable domain, with remaining parts taken from reference TRBV2 and TRBJ2-6, reads EPEVTQTPSHQVTQMGQEVILRCVPISNHLYFYWYRQILGQKVEFLVSFYNNEISEKSEIFDDQFSVERPDGSNFTLKIRSTKLEDSAMYFCASTLDGRSGANVLTFGAGSRLTVL.

This clonotype was picked up a small number of times. The germline gene is not matched at one end of the junction; a read error may be the cause. The rearrangement uses TRBV11-2 and TRBJ2-7; no firm D call. Germline CDR1 and CDR2: SGHAT and FQNNGV. The CDR3 covers 14 residues. CDR3 sequence reads: CASGLGTLLYEQYF. The CDR3, as DNA: TGTGCCAGCGGCTTAGGTACTCTCCTCTACGAGCAGTACTTC.

In its sample, this clonotype was seen a few times. The CDR3 loop reads CASSLGPRGLEQYF. The CDR3 DNA reads TGTGCCAGCAGTTTGGGTCCAAGGGGGCTCGAGCAGTACTTC. The V call is TRBV12-3 or TRBV12-4, the J call TRBJ2-7; 7 bases map to TRBD1. The CDR3 has 14 amino acids. The trim removed 3 bases at V and 6 bases at J, leaving 8 bases unmatched.

The chain employs TRBV29-1 and TRBJ2-5; TRBD2 matches 9 bases. The CDR3 runs 13 residues. Trimming at V came to 5 bases and at J to 4 bases, leaving 5 bases not matched to a gene. CDR1 is SQVTM, CDR2 ANQGSEA, per germline. This CDR3 is CSVRGRAPETQYF. CDR3 DNA: TGCAGCGTTCGCGGGAGGGCCCCAGAGACCCAGTACTTC.

The CDR3: CAISESREQETQYF. The CDR3 DNA sequence: TGTGCCATCAGTGAGTCAAGGGAACAAGAGACCCAGTACTTC. The chain joins TRBV10-3 to TRBJ2-5; D is unresolved. CDR1 and CDR2 from the germline V gene are ENHRY and SYGVKD. V was pared by 0 bases and J by 2 bases, with 7 bases between. The CDR3 consists of 14 residues.

The rearrangement uses TRBV24-1 and TRBJ2-4; D is uncertain. Germline V CDR1 and CDR2: KGHDR, SFDVKD. The CDR3 totals 11 residues. The V gene lost 3 bases and the J gene lost 8 bases, with 4 bases spanning the gap. CDR3 residues: CATSDGYIQYF. The CDR3 DNA reads TGTGCCACCAGTGATGGGTACATTCAGTACTTC.

This clonotype came up a few times. The rearrangement links TRBV5-1 to TRBJ1-4; D gene ambiguous. V was trimmed by 0 bases and J by 7 bases, leaving 10 bases between them. Looked up from germline, CDR1 is SGHRS and CDR2 is YFSETQ. This CDR3 has 14 amino acids. This chain's CDR3 is CASSLDSGFEKLFF. In DNA form, the CDR3 reads TGCGCCAGCAGCTTGGACTCGGGGTTTGAAAAACTGTTTTTT. Full variable domain (missing parts from reference TRBV5-1 and TRBJ1-4): KAGVTQTPRYLIKTRGQQVTLSCSPISGHRSVSWYQQTPGQGLQFLFEYFSETQRNKGNFPGRFSGRQFSNSRSEMNVSTLELGDSALYLCASSLDSGFEKLFFGSGTQLSVL.

The chain is built from TRBV12-3 or TRBV12-4 and TRBJ1-5; 8 bases line up with TRBD1. This CDR3 spans 18 amino acids. Trimming at V came to 6 bases and at J to 6 bases, leaving 19 bases not matched to a gene. This CDR3 reads CASSFWDRKNSKRQPQHF. The CDR3 region has the DNA TGTGCCAGCAGCTTTTGGGACAGGAAAAACAGCAAACGTCAGCCCCAGCATTTT.